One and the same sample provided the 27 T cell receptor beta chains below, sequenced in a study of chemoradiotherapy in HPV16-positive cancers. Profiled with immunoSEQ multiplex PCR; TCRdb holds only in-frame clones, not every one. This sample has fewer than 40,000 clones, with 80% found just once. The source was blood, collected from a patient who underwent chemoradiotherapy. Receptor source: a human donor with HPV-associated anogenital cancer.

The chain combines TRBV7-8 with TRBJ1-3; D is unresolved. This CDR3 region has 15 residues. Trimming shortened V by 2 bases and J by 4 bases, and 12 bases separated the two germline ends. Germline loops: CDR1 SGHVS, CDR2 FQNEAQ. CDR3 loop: CASSLYPGLGNTIYF. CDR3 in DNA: TGTGCCAGCAGCTTATATCCGGGGTTAGGAAACACCATATATTTT.

Written as DNA, the CDR3 is TGTGCCAGCAGTAAGTTGGGGGGGGCTTCAGATACGCAGTATTTT. Translating it yields CASSKLGGASDTQYF. The V gene is TRBV5-6, the J gene TRBJ2-3; TRBD2 might be the D (7 bases). Germline CDR1 and CDR2: SGHDT and YYEEEE. The V gene lost 5 bases and the J gene lost 4 bases, with 17 bases spanning the gap. This CDR3 has 15 residues.

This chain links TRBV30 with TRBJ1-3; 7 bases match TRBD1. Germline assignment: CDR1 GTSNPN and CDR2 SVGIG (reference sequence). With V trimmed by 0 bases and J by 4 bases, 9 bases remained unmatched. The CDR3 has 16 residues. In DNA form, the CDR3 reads TGTGCCTGGAGTGTAGTTAACAGGGGATACGGAAACACCATATATTTT. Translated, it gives CAWSVVNRGYGNTIYF. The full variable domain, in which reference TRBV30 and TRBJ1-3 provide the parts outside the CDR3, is SQTIHQWPATLVQPVGSPLSLECTVEGTSNPNLYWYRQAAGRGLQLLFYSVGIGQISSEVPQNLSASRPQDRQFILSSKKLLLSDSGFYLCAWSVVNRGYGNTIYFGEGSWLTVV.

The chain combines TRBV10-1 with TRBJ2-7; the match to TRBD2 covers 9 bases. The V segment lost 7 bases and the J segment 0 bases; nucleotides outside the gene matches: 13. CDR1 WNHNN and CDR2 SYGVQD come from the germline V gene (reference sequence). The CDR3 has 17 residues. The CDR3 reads CASKGPRGGGSSYEQYF. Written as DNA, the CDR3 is TGCGCCAGCAAGGGGCCGCGGGGGGGCGGGAGCTCCTACGAGCAGTACTTC.

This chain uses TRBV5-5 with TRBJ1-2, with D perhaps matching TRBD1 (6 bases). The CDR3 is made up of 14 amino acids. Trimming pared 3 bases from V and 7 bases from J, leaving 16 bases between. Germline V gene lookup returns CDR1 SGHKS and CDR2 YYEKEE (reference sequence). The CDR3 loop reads CASSSDLGGSGYTF. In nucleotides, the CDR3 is TGTGCCAGCAGCTCGGACCTTGGGGGCTCTGGCTACACCTTC.

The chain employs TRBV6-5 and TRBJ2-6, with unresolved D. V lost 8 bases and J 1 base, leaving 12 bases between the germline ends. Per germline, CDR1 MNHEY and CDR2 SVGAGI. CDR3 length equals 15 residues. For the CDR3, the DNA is TGTGCCAGCTTCTCCTGGGGATCTGGGGCCAACGTCCTGACTTTC. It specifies CASFSWGSGANVLTF.

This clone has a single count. The DNA of the CDR3 is TGCGCCAGCAGCCATGCCGGGACTAGCGGGGACACAGATACGCAGTATTTT. Translated, it gives CASSHAGTSGDTDTQYF. The V and J genes are TRBV5-1 and TRBJ2-3; 13 bases line up with TRBD2. The ends lost 4 bases at V and 2 bases at J; junction bases unmatched: 7. Germline values: CDR1 SGHRS, CDR2 YFSETQ. The CDR3 is 17 residues long.

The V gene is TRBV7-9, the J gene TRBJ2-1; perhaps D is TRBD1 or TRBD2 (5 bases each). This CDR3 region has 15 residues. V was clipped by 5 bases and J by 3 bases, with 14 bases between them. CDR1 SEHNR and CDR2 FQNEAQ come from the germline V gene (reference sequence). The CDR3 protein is CASSTDGTSYNEQFF. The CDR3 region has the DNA TGTGCCAGCAGCACTGACGGGACCAGCTACAATGAGCAGTTCTTC. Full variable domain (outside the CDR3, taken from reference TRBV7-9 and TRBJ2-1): DTGVSQNPRHKITKRGQNVTFRCDPISEHNRLYWYRQTLGQGPEFLTYFQNEAQLEKSRLLSDRFSAERPKGSFSTLEIQRTEQGDSAMYLCASSTDGTSYNEQFFGPGTRLTVL.

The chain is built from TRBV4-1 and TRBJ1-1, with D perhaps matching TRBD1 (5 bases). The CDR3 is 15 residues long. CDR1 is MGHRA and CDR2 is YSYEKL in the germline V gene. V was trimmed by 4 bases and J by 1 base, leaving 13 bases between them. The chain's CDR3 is CASSPLGLGNTEAFF. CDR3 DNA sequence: TGCGCCAGCAGCCCCTTGGGGCTGGGGAACACTGAAGCTTTCTTT.

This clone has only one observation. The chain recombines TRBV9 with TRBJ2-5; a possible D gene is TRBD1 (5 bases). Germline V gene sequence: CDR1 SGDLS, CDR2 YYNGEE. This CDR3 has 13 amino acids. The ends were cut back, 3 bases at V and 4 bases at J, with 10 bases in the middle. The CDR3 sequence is CASSASQGETQYF. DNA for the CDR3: TGTGCCAGCAGCGCCTCTCAGGGAGAGACCCAGTACTTC.

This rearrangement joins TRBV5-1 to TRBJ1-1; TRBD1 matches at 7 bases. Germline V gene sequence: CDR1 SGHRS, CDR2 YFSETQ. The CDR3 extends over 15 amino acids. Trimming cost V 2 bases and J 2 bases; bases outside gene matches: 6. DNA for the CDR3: TGCGCCAGCAGCTTAAGAGGGGGCATTAACACTGAAGCTTTCTTT. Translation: CASSLRGGINTEAFF.

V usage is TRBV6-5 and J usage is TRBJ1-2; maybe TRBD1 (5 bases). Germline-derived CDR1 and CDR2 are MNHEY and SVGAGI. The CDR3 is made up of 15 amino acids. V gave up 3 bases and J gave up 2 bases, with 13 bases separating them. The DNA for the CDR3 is TGTGCCAGCAGTTATAGTCGCGAGGGGAACTATGGCTACACCTTC. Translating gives CASSYSREGNYGYTF.

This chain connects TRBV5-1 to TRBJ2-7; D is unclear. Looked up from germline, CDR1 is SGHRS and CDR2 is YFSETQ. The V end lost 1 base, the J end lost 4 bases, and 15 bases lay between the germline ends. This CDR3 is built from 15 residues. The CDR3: CASSLLSSPEYEQYF. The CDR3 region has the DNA TGCGCCAGCAGCTTGTTGTCGTCCCCAGAGTACGAGCAGTACTTC. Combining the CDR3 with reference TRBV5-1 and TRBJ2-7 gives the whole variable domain KAGVTQTPRYLIKTRGQQVTLSCSPISGHRSVSWYQQTPGQGLQFLFEYFSETQRNKGNFPGRFSGRQFSNSRSEMNVSTLELGDSALYLCASSLLSSPEYEQYFGPGTRLTVT.

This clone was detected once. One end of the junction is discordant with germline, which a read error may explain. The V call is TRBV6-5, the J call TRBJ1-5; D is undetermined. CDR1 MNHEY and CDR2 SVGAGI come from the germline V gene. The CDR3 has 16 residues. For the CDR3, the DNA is TGTGCCAGAAGTTCCTGGCTGAAGGTTAGCAATCAGCCCCAGCATTTT. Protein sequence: CARSSWLKVSNQPQHF.

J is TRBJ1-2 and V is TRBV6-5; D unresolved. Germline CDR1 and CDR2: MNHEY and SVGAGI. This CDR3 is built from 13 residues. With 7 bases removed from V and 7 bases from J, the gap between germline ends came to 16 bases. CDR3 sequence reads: CASKKRPAGGYTF. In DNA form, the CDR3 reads TGTGCCAGCAAAAAGAGACCCGCCGGTGGCTACACCTTC.

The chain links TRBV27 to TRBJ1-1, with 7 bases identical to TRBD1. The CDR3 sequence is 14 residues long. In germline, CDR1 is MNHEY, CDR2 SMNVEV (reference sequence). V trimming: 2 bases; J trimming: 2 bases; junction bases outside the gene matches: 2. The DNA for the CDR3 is TGTGCCAGCAGTTTAATAGGGGGCAACACTGAAGCTTTCTTT. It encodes CASSLIGGNTEAFF.

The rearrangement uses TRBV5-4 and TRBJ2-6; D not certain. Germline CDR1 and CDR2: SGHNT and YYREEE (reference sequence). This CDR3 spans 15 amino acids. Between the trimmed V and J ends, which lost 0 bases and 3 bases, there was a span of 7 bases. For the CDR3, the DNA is TGTGCCAGCAGCTTGGAAGGGTTTGGGGCCAACGTCCTGACTTTC. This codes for CASSLEGFGANVLTF. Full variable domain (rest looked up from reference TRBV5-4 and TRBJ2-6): ETGVTQSPTHLIKTRGQQVTLRCSSQSGHNTVSWYQQALGQGPQFIFQYYREEENGRGNFPPRFSGLQFPNYSSELNVNALELDDSALYLCASSLEGFGANVLTFGAGSRLTVL.

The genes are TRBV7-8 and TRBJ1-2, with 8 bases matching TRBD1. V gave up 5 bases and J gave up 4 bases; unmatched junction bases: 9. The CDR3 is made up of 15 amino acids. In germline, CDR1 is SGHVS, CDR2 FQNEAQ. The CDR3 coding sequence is TGTGCCAGCAGCCGGGACAGGCCTACTTTCTATGGCTACACCTTC. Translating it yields CASSRDRPTFYGYTF.

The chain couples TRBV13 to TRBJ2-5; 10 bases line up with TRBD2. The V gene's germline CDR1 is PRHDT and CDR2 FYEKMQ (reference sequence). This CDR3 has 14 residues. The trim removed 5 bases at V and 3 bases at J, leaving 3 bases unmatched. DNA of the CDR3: TGTGCCAGCAGCGTGGGACTAGCGAAAGAGACCCAGTACTTC. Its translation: CASSVGLAKETQYF.

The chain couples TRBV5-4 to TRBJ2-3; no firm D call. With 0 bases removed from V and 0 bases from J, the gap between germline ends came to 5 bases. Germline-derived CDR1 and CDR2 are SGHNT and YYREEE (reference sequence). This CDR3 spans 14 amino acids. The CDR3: CASSLAGSTDTQYF. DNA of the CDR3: TGTGCCAGCAGCTTGGCGGGTAGCACAGATACGCAGTATTTT.

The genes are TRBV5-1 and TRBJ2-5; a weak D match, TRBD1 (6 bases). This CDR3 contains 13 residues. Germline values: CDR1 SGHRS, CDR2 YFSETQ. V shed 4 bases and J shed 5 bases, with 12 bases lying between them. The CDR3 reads CASSEFRGETQYF. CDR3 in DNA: TGCGCCAGCAGCGAATTCAGGGGTGAGACCCAGTACTTC. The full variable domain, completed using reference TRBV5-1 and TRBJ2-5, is KAGVTQTPRYLIKTRGQQVTLSCSPISGHRSVSWYQQTPGQGLQFLFEYFSETQRNKGNFPGRFSGRQFSNSRSEMNVSTLELGDSALYLCASSEFRGETQYFGPGTRLLVL.

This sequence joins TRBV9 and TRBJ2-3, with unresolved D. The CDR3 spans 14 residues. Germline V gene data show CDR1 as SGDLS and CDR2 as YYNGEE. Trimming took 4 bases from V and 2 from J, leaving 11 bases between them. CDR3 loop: CASSLRAATDTQYF. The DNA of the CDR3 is TGTGCCAGCAGCCTTAGGGCAGCCACAGATACGCAGTATTTT.

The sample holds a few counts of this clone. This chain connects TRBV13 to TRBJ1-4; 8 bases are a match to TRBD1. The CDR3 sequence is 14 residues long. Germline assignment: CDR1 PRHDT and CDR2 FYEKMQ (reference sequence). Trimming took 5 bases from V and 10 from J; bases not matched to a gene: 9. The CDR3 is CASSTEDRAGKLFF. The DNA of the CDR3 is TGTGCCAGCAGCACGGAGGACAGGGCGGGAAAACTGTTTTTT. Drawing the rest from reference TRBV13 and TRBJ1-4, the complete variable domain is AAGVIQSPRHLIKEKRETATLKCYPIPRHDTVYWYQQGPGQDPQFLISFYEKMQSDKGSIPDRFSAQQFSDYHSELNMSSLELGDSALYFCASSTEDRAGKLFFGSGTQLSVL.

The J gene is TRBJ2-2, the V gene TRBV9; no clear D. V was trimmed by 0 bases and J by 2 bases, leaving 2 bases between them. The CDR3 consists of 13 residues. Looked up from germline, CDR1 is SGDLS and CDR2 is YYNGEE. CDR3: CASSVGNTGELFF. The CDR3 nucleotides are TGTGCCAGCAGCGTAGGTAACACCGGGGAGCTGTTTTTT.

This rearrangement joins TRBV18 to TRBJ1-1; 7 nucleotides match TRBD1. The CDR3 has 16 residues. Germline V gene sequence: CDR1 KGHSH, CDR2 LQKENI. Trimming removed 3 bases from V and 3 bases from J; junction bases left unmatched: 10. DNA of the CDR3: TGTGCCAGCTCACCGGCAGACAGGGCTGTCTACACTGAAGCTTTCTTT. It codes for CASSPADRAVYTEAFF.

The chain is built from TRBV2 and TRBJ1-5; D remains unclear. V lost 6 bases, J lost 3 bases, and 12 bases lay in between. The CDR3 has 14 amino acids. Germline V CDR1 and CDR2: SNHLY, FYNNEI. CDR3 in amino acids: CASRRQAVNQPQHF. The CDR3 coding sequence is TGTGCCAGCAGGAGGCAGGCGGTCAATCAGCCCCAGCATTTT.

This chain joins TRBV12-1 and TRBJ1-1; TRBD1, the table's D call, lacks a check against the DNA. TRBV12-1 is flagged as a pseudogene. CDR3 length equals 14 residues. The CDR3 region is CASSLGQGCTEAFF. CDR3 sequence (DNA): TGTGCCAGCAGCTTAGGACAGGGATGCACTGAAGCTTTCTTT.